This TCR beta chain was identified during a study of cytotoxic CD8 clonotypes in ibrutinib-treated CLL (dated by TCRdb to 2020 to 2022). Background on the whole study: The cohort was composed of approximately 11 relapsed/refractory and roughly 15 treatment-naive patients; IGHV unmutated status was identified in 17 patients. Partial responses were observed in roughly 24 patients and complete responses in 2; after a median follow-up of 68 months, remission was maintained in approximately 15 patients and progression was observed in approximately 12. Response samples were taken after a median of 12 months on treatment, ranging from about 6 to 40 months. On average, each sample yielded roughly 250,000 productive templates and tens of thousands of productive rearrangements. Longitudinal samples were obtainable from about 30% of the roughly 86 participants in the trial. Cryopreserved peripheral blood mononuclear cells were obtained before treatment, at response, and at either sustained remission or disease progression. All remission and progressive disease samples were collected while patients were still receiving ibrutinib.

The germline V gene yields MDHEN for CDR1 and SYDVKM for CDR2. The CDR3 contains 11 residues, cysteine and phenylalanine counted. Of all the DNA, just the CDR3 is kept, 33 bases in frame from base 1. Between the V and J ends, shortened by 6 bases and 6 bases respectively, the junction contains 8 bases. Study-wide conclusions, independent of this receptor: An increase in clonality was observed at ibrutinib response, with clonality remaining stable during sustained remission and falling back toward baseline at progression. At baseline, clonality was higher than in age-matched healthy donors and showed a strong correlation with circulating CD8+ T-cell counts. Lymph node repertoires were not examined, and the timing of sampling was not matched between patients in sustained remission and those whose disease progressed. Public clonotypes were rare and either contracted or stayed stable during treatment, and the rise in clonality at ibrutinib response reflected the expansion of private clonotypes.

A MiSeq instrument was used for deep resolution sequencing, which targeted depths ranging from 1 in 1 million up to 1 in 200,000 T cells, with coverage averaging 10x for each clonotype. TCR beta libraries were generated with the immunoSEQ hsTCRB Kit. The original methods were these. The data were analyzed with ImmunoSEQ Analyzer and ImmunoSEQ Data Assistant, and V, D and J gene assignments followed IMGT definitions. Clonality, which ranges from 0 to 1, was calculated by subtracting the normalized Shannon entropy of productive rearrangement frequencies from one. Public clonotype analysis was restricted to overrepresented clonotypes comprising at least 0.05% of each patient's repertoire. Roughly 13 age-matched healthy donor repertoires from immuneACCESS were used as controls for clonality. The source is immuneACCESS, and TCRdb retained only in-frame sequences with V and J called. Part of the clones is not carried over; for the studies checked, unresolved V genes explain less than half of this, and the remainder is unexplained. The DNA was the basis for D and trimming; V, J and clone size are from that table. The sample table contains 76,000 or so clones; only one count was recorded for approximately 87% of them. Together, the top ten hold approximately 35% of the sample.

The sample's time point label, in plain terms: roughly 23 months on ibrutinib. For TCR beta library preparation, approximately 2 micrograms of genomic DNA was extracted from cryopreserved PBMCs. Longitudinal blood samples from CLL patients on ibrutinib monotherapy underwent high-throughput TCR beta sequencing. Patients were enrolled in a phase 2 open-label single-center ibrutinib monotherapy trial. A remark on this clone: Its antigen is still unknown. No much larger clonotype is one base removed from it; base qualities were not supplied.

The origin of this receptor is a human donor with chronic lymphocytic leukemia. Here the sequenced sample was PBMCs, taken after 24 months of ibrutinib treatment. The V and J segments used are TRBV28 and TRBJ1-1, with an unclear D gene assignment. The CDR3 protein sequence reads: CASRQGPEAFF. The sequence in DNA is TGTGCCAGCAGGCAAGGCCCTGAAGCTTTCTTT.